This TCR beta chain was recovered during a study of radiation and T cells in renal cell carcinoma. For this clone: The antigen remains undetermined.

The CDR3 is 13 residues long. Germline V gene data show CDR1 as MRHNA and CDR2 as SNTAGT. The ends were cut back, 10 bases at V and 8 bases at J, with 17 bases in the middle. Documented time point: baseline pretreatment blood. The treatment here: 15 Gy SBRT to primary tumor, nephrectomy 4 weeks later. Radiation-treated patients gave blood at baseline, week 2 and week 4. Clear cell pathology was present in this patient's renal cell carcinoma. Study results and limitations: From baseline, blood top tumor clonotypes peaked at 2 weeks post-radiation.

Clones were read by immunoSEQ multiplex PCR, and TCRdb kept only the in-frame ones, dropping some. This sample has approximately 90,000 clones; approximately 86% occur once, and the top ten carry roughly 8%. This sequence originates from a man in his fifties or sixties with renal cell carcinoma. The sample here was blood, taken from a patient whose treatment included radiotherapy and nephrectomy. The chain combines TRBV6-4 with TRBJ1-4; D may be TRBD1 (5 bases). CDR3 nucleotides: TGTGCCACCCCAGGCCCCTGGGGGGAAAAACTGTTTTTT. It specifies CATPGPWGEKLFF.